A single sample gave rise to the 12 T cell receptor beta chains below, sequenced in a study of T cell responses to AZD1222 COVID-19 vaccine. Libraries were prepared by immunoSEQ multiplex PCR; TCRdb keeps only in-frame clonotypes and omits some of them. The sample yields roughly 100,000 clones, less than 95% seen once. The starting material was peripheral blood, obtained on day 0 of AZD1222 vaccination. These receptor sequences come from an adult in good health.

The chain joins TRBV4-3 to TRBJ2-3, with TRBD2 matching over 13 bases. The CDR3 extends over 17 amino acids. Germline values: CDR1 LGHNA, CDR2 YSLEER. V lost 4 bases to trimming and J lost 2 bases; unmatched junction nucleotides: 6. CDR3 nucleotides: TGCGCCAGCAGCCTCGGACTAGCGGGGGTCGTCACAGATACGCAGTATTTT. Protein sequence: CASSLGLAGVVTDTQYF.

The J gene is TRBJ1-4, the V gene TRBV5-5, with D perhaps TRBD1 (5 bases). The germline CDR1 and CDR2 sequences are SGHKS and YYEKEE (reference sequence). The V end was cut by 0 bases, the J end by 4 bases, with 7 bases between. The CDR3 is made up of 14 amino acids. The CDR3 DNA reads as TGTGCCAGCAGCTTGGTGGGGGATAATGAAAAACTGTTTTTT. This codes for CASSLVGDNEKLFF.

The chain uses TRBV5-6 and TRBJ1-1; D remains unclear. The CDR3 is made up of 13 amino acids. The V end lost 0 bases, the J end lost 6 bases, and 9 bases lay between the germline ends. CDR1 and CDR2 (germline): SGHDT, YYEEEE. The CDR3 region has the DNA TGTGCCAGCAGCTTGGCCCTGGGTGCTGAAGCTTTCTTT. It encodes CASSLALGAEAFF.

The rearrangement uses TRBV7-8 and TRBJ1-2; D remains ambiguous. V was shortened by 1 base and J by 3 bases, with 6 bases between the two germline ends. This CDR3 region has 13 residues. Germline loops: CDR1 SGHVS, CDR2 FQNEAQ. CDR3 in amino acids: CASSLEADYGYTF. DNA for the CDR3: TGTGCCAGCAGCTTAGAGGCGGACTATGGCTACACCTTC.

The V call is TRBV11-2, the J call TRBJ1-4, with 7 bases aligning to TRBD1. The CDR3 has 14 residues. Trimming cost V 5 bases and J 5 bases; bases outside gene matches: 5. Germline lookup yields CDR1 SGHAT and CDR2 FQNNGV. CDR3 in DNA: TGTGCCAGCAGCCAGGGGGGGACAAATGAAAAACTGTTTTTT. It specifies CASSQGGTNEKLFF.

The chain links TRBV7-9 to TRBJ2-2; D unresolved. This CDR3 has 16 residues. Germline V gene sequence: CDR1 SEHNR, CDR2 FQNEAQ (reference sequence). The V gene lost 5 bases and the J gene lost 7 bases, with 20 bases spanning the gap. The CDR3 region has the DNA TGTGCCAGCAGCGCACTCGACCGGGTAGGCCTCGGGGAGCTGTTTTTT. Translating gives CASSALDRVGLGELFF.

V and J are TRBV7-3 and TRBJ2-2; D is unclear. CDR3 length equals 14 residues. Trimming left V 2 bases short and J 1 base short, with 5 bases between. CDR1 SGHTA and CDR2 FQGTGA come from the germline V gene. CDR3: CASSLSRNTGELFF. CDR3 DNA: TGTGCCAGCAGCTTATCCAGGAACACCGGGGAGCTGTTTTTT.

The chain has TRBV28 and TRBJ2-1, with 8 bases fitting TRBD2. V gave up 4 bases and J gave up 3 bases; unmatched junction bases: 8. Germline V gene lookup returns CDR1 MDHEN and CDR2 SYDVKM. This CDR3 contains 16 residues. The CDR3 is CASSSIGRGVYNEQFF. CDR3 DNA sequence: TGTGCCAGCAGTTCAATAGGGCGGGGGGTCTACAATGAGCAGTTCTTC.

The chain employs TRBV4-3 and TRBJ1-2, with a possible D match to TRBD1 (6 bases). The CDR3 loop spans 15 amino acids. The germline gives CDR1 LGHNA, CDR2 YSLEER. V lost 4 bases and J lost 4, with 16 bases in between. Here the CDR3 reads CASSLSQGTGYGYTF. The CDR3 DNA sequence: TGCGCCAGCAGCCTAAGCCAGGGGACGGGCTATGGCTACACCTTC.

The chain employs TRBV6-5 and TRBJ1-4; D ambiguous. Between the trimmed V and J ends, which lost 5 bases and 0 bases, there was a span of 7 bases. The CDR3 runs to 14 residues. CDR1 MNHEY and CDR2 SVGAGI come from the germline V gene. The CDR3 bases are TGTGCCAGCAGTCTGGGTACAACTAATGAAAAACTGTTTTTT. Its translation is CASSLGTTNEKLFF.

This clone showed up just once. CDR3 sequence: CASSSGTQGYSNQPQHF. The CDR3 DNA sequence: TGTGCCAGCAGCTCGGGTACTCAGGGATATAGCAATCAGCCCCAGCATTTT. The chain combines TRBV5-6 with TRBJ1-5, with D tentatively TRBD1 (5 bases). CDR1 SGHDT and CDR2 YYEEEE come from the germline V gene. V gave up 3 bases and J gave up 0 bases, with 16 bases separating them. The CDR3 is 17 amino acids.

The rearrangement links TRBV27 to TRBJ2-7; D gene unclear. This CDR3 is built from 15 residues. Germline V gene lookup returns CDR1 MNHEY and CDR2 SMNVEV (reference sequence). V dropped 5 bases and J dropped 2 bases, with 16 bases sitting between them. The CDR3 coding sequence is TGTGCCAGCAGTCCCCGGGCCGGCCCTGCCTACGAGCAGTACTTC. Translating gives CASSPRAGPAYEQYF.